Presented here are 21 T cell receptor beta chains from one specimen sequenced in a study of cytomegalovirus exposure and HLA in healthy donors. Primers: 60 Vbeta forward and 13 Jbeta reverse. Only in-frame clones appear in the TCRdb table, and some are missing; sequencing was by immunoSEQ multiplex PCR. This sample yields 85,000 to 120,000 clones, of which over 65% are seen a single time; 2.6% belongs to the top ten. Input material: PBMCs. The receptor source for this set is a man in his forties in good health and CMV-seronegative.

The genes are TRBV19 and TRBJ2-4, with D possibly matching TRBD2 (7 bases). The ends were cut back, 2 bases at V and 0 bases at J, with 14 bases in the middle. From germline, CDR1 is LNHDA and CDR2 SQIVND (reference sequence). This CDR3 has 17 residues. Here the CDR3 reads CASSIKGGVLAKNIQYF. The CDR3 coding sequence is TGTGCCAGTAGTATAAAAGGGGGGGTTCTAGCCAAAAACATTCAGTACTTC.

V is TRBV7-9 and J is TRBJ2-3; 10 bases line up with TRBD1. The V gene end was trimmed by 5 bases and the J gene end by 4 bases; junction bases not matched to a gene: 15. The germline V gene encodes CDR1 SEHNR and CDR2 FQNEAQ (reference sequence). CDR3 length: 18 residues. Here the CDR3 reads CASSLRQGAGRAPDTQYF. CDR3 DNA sequence: TGTGCCAGCAGCCTCCGACAGGGGGCGGGCCGAGCCCCAGATACGCAGTATTTT.

This clone has only a few counts. The chain uses TRBV7-9 and TRBJ1-2; weak D call: TRBD1 (5 bases). V was trimmed by 3 bases and J by 6 bases, leaving 11 bases between them. There are 13 residues in the CDR3. The V gene's germline CDR1 is SEHNR and CDR2 FQNEAQ (reference sequence). CDR3 residues: CASSLTGQNGYTF. As DNA, the CDR3 is TGTGCCAGCAGCTTGACCGGACAAAATGGCTACACCTTC.

This clone was seen a single time. The V and J genes are TRBV7-2 and TRBJ2-7, with a weak D call TRBD1 (6 bases). The V gene's germline CDR1 is SGHTA and CDR2 FQGNSA. Trimming removed 5 bases from V and 0 bases from J, with 11 bases in between. The CDR3 has 14 residues. In DNA, the CDR3 is TGTGCCAGCAGCAACAGGGTTGGCTCCTACGAGCAGTACTTC. Its translation is CASSNRVGSYEQYF.

The chain joins TRBV7-9 to TRBJ1-5, with no clear D. The CDR3 sequence is 12 residues long. The V gene's germline CDR1 is SEHNR and CDR2 FQNEAQ (reference sequence). Trimming shortened V by 5 bases and J by 0 bases, and 2 bases separated the two germline ends. The CDR3: CASSLSNQPQHF. As DNA, the CDR3 is TGTGCCAGCAGCCTTAGCAATCAGCCCCAGCATTTT.

V and J are TRBV6-6 and TRBJ2-6; TRBD1 matches at 8 bases. The trim removed 1 base at V and 4 bases at J, leaving 3 bases unmatched. The CDR3 has 16 residues. Germline CDR1 MNHNY, CDR2 SVGAGI (reference sequence). CDR3 sequence: CASSYFGQGGANVLTF. The DNA of the CDR3 is TGTGCCAGCAGTTACTTTGGACAGGGAGGGGCCAACGTCCTGACTTTC.

The chain links TRBV5-5 to TRBJ1-6; no clear D gene. Germline V lookup: CDR1 SGHKS, CDR2 YYEKEE (reference sequence). The CDR3 loop spans 15 amino acids. The ends were cut back, 2 bases at V and 4 bases at J, with 10 bases in the middle. The chain's CDR3 is CASSFLRQYNSPLHF. The CDR3 bases are TGTGCCAGCAGCTTTCTCCGCCAGTATAATTCACCCCTCCACTTT.

V usage is TRBV6-5 and J usage is TRBJ1-1; D possibly corresponds to TRBD1 (5 bases). Germline-derived CDR1 and CDR2 are MNHEY and SVGAGI. The CDR3 totals 15 residues. V was clipped by 0 bases and J by 1 base, with 9 bases between them. Here the CDR3 reads CASSYSPTANTEAFF. The CDR3, as DNA: TGTGCCAGCAGTTACTCACCGACAGCGAACACTGAAGCTTTCTTT.

V gene TRBV19 combines with J gene TRBJ2-3, with 16 bases lining up with TRBD2. Germline V gene sequence: CDR1 LNHDA, CDR2 SQIVND (reference sequence). V was pared by 9 bases and J by 0 bases, with 12 bases of the junction left unmatched. This CDR3 is built from 19 residues. The CDR3 DNA follows: TGTGCCAGCGCACCGGGACTAGCGGGGGGGTTGACTAGCACAGATACGCAGTATTTT. Protein sequence: CASAPGLAGGLTSTDTQYF.

This chain connects TRBV6-5 to TRBJ1-2, with TRBD1 matching 10 bases. This CDR3 has 14 amino acids. J lost 10 bases, V lost 5 bases, and 10 bases had no gene match. Germline-derived CDR1 and CDR2 are MNHEY and SVGAGI. CDR3 nucleotides: TGTGCCAGCAGTGGTTCGACAGGGGGCGGCGTCTACACCTTC. It yields the protein CASSGSTGGGVYTF.

V usage is TRBV7-8 and J usage is TRBJ1-3, with D maybe TRBD1 (6 bases). Germline assignment: CDR1 SGHVS and CDR2 FQNEAQ. This CDR3 is built from 14 residues. Trimming stripped 10 bases from V and 3 bases from J, with 16 bases between. The CDR3 nucleotides read TGTGCCACTCGGACCGGGACAAGTGGAAACACCATATATTTT. It encodes CATRTGTSGNTIYF.

The chain carries TRBV19 and TRBJ1-5; D is perhaps TRBD1 (5 bases). The CDR3 runs to 16 residues. V was pared by 6 bases and J by 1 base, with 16 bases between. Germline V gene sequence: CDR1 LNHDA, CDR2 SQIVND (reference sequence). CDR3 protein: CASSTGRGSSNQPQHF. The CDR3 DNA is TGTGCCAGTAGCACCGGGAGGGGCTCAAGCAATCAGCCCCAGCATTTT. Full variable domain (remainder filled in from reference TRBV19 and TRBJ1-5): DGGITQSPKYLFRKEGQNVTLSCEQNLNHDAMYWYRQDPGQGLRLIYYSQIVNDFQKGDIAEGYSVSREKKESFPLTVTSAQKNPTAFYLCASSTGRGSSNQPQHFGDGTRLSIL.

The V gene is TRBV9, the J gene TRBJ2-3; 9 bases are a match to TRBD2. The germline CDR1 and CDR2 sequences are SGDLS and YYNGEE. This CDR3 spans 16 amino acids. V gave up 0 bases and J gave up 2 bases; unmatched junction bases: 4. The CDR3 region is CASSVGAGGLTDTQYF. The CDR3 DNA sequence: TGTGCCAGCAGCGTAGGAGCGGGGGGCCTCACAGATACGCAGTATTTT.

The chain recombines TRBV7-2 with TRBJ2-1; the match to TRBD1 covers 8 bases. Unmatched junction bases numbered 5, after V lost 5 bases and J lost 5 bases. The CDR3 totals 14 residues. Looked up from germline, CDR1 is SGHTA and CDR2 is FQGNSA. CDR3 protein: CASSPDRANNEQFF. The CDR3 DNA reads as TGTGCCAGCAGCCCGGACAGGGCAAACAATGAGCAGTTCTTC. The full variable domain, rest sourced from reference TRBV7-2 and TRBJ2-1, is GAGVSQSPSNKVTEKGKDVELRCDPISGHTALYWYRQSLGQGLEFLIYFQGNSAPDKSGLPSDRFSAERTGGSVSTLTIQRTQQEDSAVYLCASSPDRANNEQFFGPGTRLTVL.

This rearrangement joins TRBV2 to TRBJ1-4, with a weak D call TRBD1 (5 bases). The germline gives CDR1 SNHLY, CDR2 FYNNEI. The germline V and J ends were trimmed by 4 bases and 1 base, with 7 bases remaining between them. The CDR3 is 14 residues long. The CDR3 is CASSVQGTNEKLFF. The CDR3 DNA reads as TGTGCCAGCAGTGTCCAGGGAACTAATGAAAAACTGTTTTTT. The whole variable domain, remainder taken from reference TRBV2 and TRBJ1-4, is EPEVTQTPSHQVTQMGQEVILRCVPISNHLYFYWYRQILGQKVEFLVSFYNNEISEKSEIFDDQFSVERPDGSNFTLKIRSTKLEDSAMYFCASSVQGTNEKLFFGSGTQLSVL.

This clone is a singleton in its sample. The rearrangement joins TRBV9 to TRBJ1-1; possible D gene TRBD1, 6 bases. The V end lost 3 bases, the J end lost 1 base, and 13 bases lay between the germline ends. In germline, CDR1 is SGDLS, CDR2 YYNGEE. CDR3 length: 15 amino acids. The CDR3 sequence: CASSGEGRGNTEAFF. The CDR3 bases are TGTGCCAGCAGCGGAGAGGGCAGGGGGAACACTGAAGCTTTCTTT. The whole variable domain, filled in from reference TRBV9 and TRBJ1-1, reads DSGVTQTPKHLITATGQRVTLRCSPRSGDLSVYWYQQSLDQGLQFLIQYYNGEERAKGNILERFSAQQFPDLHSELNLSSLELGDSALYFCASSGEGRGNTEAFFGQGTRLTVV.

This clone was recorded a few times. One end of the junction does not line up with germline, which may come from a read error. The V call is TRBV7-7, the J call TRBJ2-7; D might be TRBD2 (5 bases). Germline V gene lookup returns CDR1 SSHAT and CDR2 FNYEAQ (reference sequence). The CDR3 is made up of 14 amino acids. DNA of the CDR3: TGTGCTAGCAGCTTCGGACTCGGCTCCTACGAGCAGTACTTC. Its protein is CASSFGLGSYEQYF.

V gene TRBV19 combines with J gene TRBJ2-1; 8 bases are a match to TRBD2. The CDR3 loop spans 15 amino acids. After removal of 2 bases from V and 2 bases from J, the junction contained 2 bases not matched to a gene. CDR1 is LNHDA, CDR2 SQIVND, per germline (reference sequence). CDR3 sequence (DNA): TGTGCCAGTAGTATACGGGGGGGCCCCTACAATGAGCAGTTCTTC. It encodes CASSIRGGPYNEQFF. The full variable domain, rest sourced from reference TRBV19 and TRBJ2-1, is DGGITQSPKYLFRKEGQNVTLSCEQNLNHDAMYWYRQDPGQGLRLIYYSQIVNDFQKGDIAEGYSVSREKKESFPLTVTSAQKNPTAFYLCASSIRGGPYNEQFFGPGTRLTVL.

The rearrangement uses TRBV11-3 and TRBJ1-2; TRBD1 might be the D (5 bases). CDR1 SGHNT and CDR2 YENEEA come from the germline V gene. V was trimmed by 5 bases and J by 1 base, leaving 17 bases between them. The CDR3 is made up of 16 amino acids. The CDR3 DNA is TGTGCCAGCAGCCGTCGGGGACTTTGGAATAACTATGGCTACACCTTC. Translating it yields CASSRRGLWNNYGYTF.

The chain links TRBV19 to TRBJ1-1; D might be TRBD1 (6 bases). Germline assignment: CDR1 LNHDA and CDR2 SQIVND (reference sequence). V was trimmed by 1 base and J by 1 base, leaving 10 bases between them. The CDR3 has 15 residues. CDR3 sequence reads: CASSIGGGANTEAFF. For the CDR3, the DNA is TGTGCCAGTAGTATAGGTGGGGGCGCGAACACTGAAGCTTTCTTT. The entire variable domain, with the rest obtained from reference TRBV19 and TRBJ1-1, is as follows: DGGITQSPKYLFRKEGQNVTLSCEQNLNHDAMYWYRQDPGQGLRLIYYSQIVNDFQKGDIAEGYSVSREKKESFPLTVTSAQKNPTAFYLCASSIGGGANTEAFFGQGTRLTVV.

The chain couples TRBV5-8 to TRBJ1-2, with TRBD1 as a possible D gene (6 bases). Trimming took 4 bases from V and 0 from J, leaving 13 bases between them. CDR3 length: 15 amino acids. Looked up from germline, CDR1 is SGHTS and CDR2 is YDEGEE. The CDR3 loop is CASSHASGANYGYTF. The CDR3 region has the DNA TGTGCCAGCAGCCACGCTTCAGGGGCTAACTATGGCTACACCTTC.